This T cell receptor (beta chain) appears in the sequencing data of a study of shared clonotypes between healthy human individuals. At the level of the study: A donor's plate count was three for CD4 naive and three for CD4 memory; CD8 naive had two and CD8 memory one.

Several immunoSEQ plates received, in even portions, the genomic DNA of each subset. Data came from immunoSEQ multiplex PCR; TCRdb stores just in-frame clones and leaves some out. This repertoire shows about 1.9 million clones, 85% to 95% found once; its top ten account for 1.5% to 2%. Naive CD8 cells were CD45RO-negative, positively selected for CCR7, excluding terminally differentiated effector memory CD45RA+ cells. This TCR came from a man in his late teens or twenties in good health. Some clones in this sample may be carry-over from other donors' samples. Sample: naive CD8+ T cells from PBMCs.

CDR3 sequence reads: CASSESAGVVEDTQYF. In DNA, the CDR3 is TGTGCCAGCAGTGAATCGGCGGGAGTGGTTGAAGATACGCAGTATTTT. The chain carries TRBV2 and TRBJ2-3; 7 nucleotides align to TRBD2. In germline, CDR1 is SNHLY, CDR2 FYNNEI. Trimming cost V 2 bases and J 5 bases; bases outside gene matches: 10. CDR3 length equals 16 residues.